This TCR beta chain emerged from a study of cytomegalovirus exposure and HLA in healthy donors. Across the whole study: Earlier, approximately 190 million T cells were analyzed, and fewer than 120 million unique TCR beta sequences were found among them.

60 Vbeta and 13 Jbeta primers were used in PCR. Data came from immunoSEQ multiplex PCR; TCRdb stores just in-frame clones and leaves some out. The sample holds about 200,000 clones, 65% to 85% seen once. This sequence originates from a boy younger than 10 in good health and CMV-seronegative. The material sequenced was PBMCs.

CDR3: CASSSGTGNGYTF. CDR3 nucleotides: TGTGCCAGCAGCTCCGGGACAGGGAATGGCTACACCTTC. This chain links TRBV7-2 with TRBJ1-2; 9 bases align to TRBD1. The CDR3 spans 13 residues. CDR1 is SGHTA, CDR2 FQGNSA, per germline. Germline trimming cut 4 bases from V and 6 bases from J; bases unmatched to any gene: 3.